This T cell receptor (beta chain) was retrieved from a study of human T cells and chemical hapten exposure. Study details: A 2 cm by 2 cm inner upper arm patch received 2% DPC for sensitization. Upper-back patch tests with 0.01% DPC were read at 6 days.

The V segment lost 0 bases and the J segment 1 base; nucleotides outside the gene matches: 5. Germline V gene sequence: CDR1 MGHDK, CDR2 SYGVNS. The CDR3 is made up of 16 amino acids. Time point given: patch test 1, 2 weeks after DPC sensitization. The treatment denotes: therapeutic diphenylcyclopropenone sensitization with weekly scalp DPC. Extraction of total RNA was performed on unfractionated whole blood. TCRdb passed the RACE reads through MiXCR, listing each CDR3 protein once. The table records around 300,000 distinct CDR3 sequences, around 6.9% of them present only once. Sequencing was performed on whole blood, taken in connection with sensitization to the hapten diphenylcyclopropenone (DPC). This TCR came from a woman between 18 and 29 years old with alopecia areata. Some clones in this sample may be carry-over from other donors' samples. J is TRBJ1-2 and V is TRBV25-1; 7 bases fit TRBD1. As DNA, the CDR3 is TGTGCCAGCAGTGAATATGGGACAGATCTTAACTATGGCTACACCTTC. It yields the protein CASSEYGTDLNYGYTF.